This T cell receptor (beta chain) was profiled in a study of blood T cells in healthy people across ages. On the study more broadly: When template switching was applied, about one barcoded beta molecule was captured per two T cells. Overall study results and limits: Unknown donor CMV status possibly confounded expanded clonotype changes. Donors of long life had a larger count of naive CD4+ cells and greater diversity than aged donors.

A sample-barcoded 5' primer and a J-beta primer mix were used in a second PCR of roughly 7 to 12 cycles. TCRdb called the 5' RACE reads again in MiXCR, with one record for every CDR3 protein. The sample includes fewer than 700,000 distinct CDR3 sequences, over 40% of them seen just once. Per sample, a minimum of 6.5 million PBMCs were isolated. The trim removed 6 bases at V and 1 base at J, leaving 3 bases unmatched. Germline assignment: CDR1 DFQATT and CDR2 SNEGSKA (reference sequence). CDR3 length: 14 residues. With respect to this clonotype: What it binds is not known.

What was sequenced was blood. The rearrangement joins TRBV20-1 to TRBJ2-3, with 11 bases that match TRBD2. This TCR was sampled from an elderly man in good health. The CDR3 sequence is CSATTSGGTDTQYF. CDR3 coding DNA: TGCAGTGCAACGACTAGCGGGGGCACAGATACGCAGTATTTT.